This is a list of T cell receptor beta chains from one sample in a study of Ad26.COV2.S vaccination and SARS-CoV-2 variants. Sequenced by immunoSEQ multiplex PCR; TCRdb stores in-frame clones only, minus some. The table records about 350,000 clones, 75% to 90% of them present only once. Sample: peripheral blood, taken in a trial of Ad26.COV2.S vaccine versus placebo. Receptors were obtained from a person between 18 and 65 years old who received the Ad26.COV2.S COVID-19 vaccine or a placebo. The CDR3 runs from the conserved cysteine through the conserved F or W.

j_gene,v_gene,CDR3aa
TRBJ2-3,TRBV7-9,CASSLAGLDTQYF
TRBJ2-2,TRBV4-3,CASSQDQTPLGGELFF
TRBJ1-2,TRBV2,CASSRGINYGYTF
TRBJ2-1,TRBV10-1,CASKGTSGSSYNEQFF
TRBJ1-5,TRBV7-8,CASSSSTGQNQPQHF
TRBJ2-7,TRBV30,CAWSRGTVTYEQYF
TRBJ2-1,TRBV7-9,CASSLEGQSPNEQFF
TRBJ2-1,TRBV2,CASRLAGPENEQFF
TRBJ2-5,TRBV28,CASSAPGPYQETQYF
TRBJ1-4,TRBV30,CAWSVMRTTNEKLFF
TRBJ1-6,TRBV28,CASSDRVNFSPLHF
TRBJ2-5,TRBV6-5,CASSYSKGGHATQYF
TRBJ1-6,TRBV28,CASSLAGSSYNSPLHF
TRBJ1-2,TRBV19,CASTPRTGGLYGYTF
TRBJ2-7,TRBV11-1,CASSPRAYEQYF
TRBJ2-1,TRBV6-2/TRBV6-3,CASSPGTPGQFF
TRBJ2-1,TRBV5-1,CASSLAGGRYNEQFF
TRBJ2-5,TRBV9,CASSNQDGDFAETQYF
TRBJ2-5,TRBV7-2,CASSSSRGRETQYF
TRBJ1-2,TRBV28,CASTAGRGSGYTF
TRBJ1-2,TRBV4-3,CASSQDRRGSYGYTF
TRBJ2-3,TRBV5-1,CASSSQRFSTDTQYF
TRBJ2-3,TRBV9,CASSDRDLRTDTQYF
TRBJ1-1,TRBV7-8,CASSSSGGTHTEAFF